These 13 T cell receptor beta chains were all obtained from the same sample, sequenced in a study of patients and donors after allogeneic stem cell transplantation. TCRdb independently ran MiXCR on the RT-PCR reads; one entry per CDR3 protein. The sample includes hundreds of thousands of distinct CDR3 sequences, around 16% of them seen just once. Sequenced input: blood, either unsorted or a sorted T cell fraction (not recorded which). The receptors here all came from a human donor who was either an allogeneic HSCT recipient or a stem cell or donor lymphocyte infusion donor (not recorded which). It is not recorded whose cells these are; they may come from a transplant donor.

This clonotype was detected ten times or more. This chain connects TRBV5-6 to TRBJ1-2, with D hard to call. The CDR3 sequence is 16 residues long. Trimming took off 1 base at V and 4 bases at J, with 17 bases between the two ends. Germline CDR1 is SGHDT and CDR2 is YYEEEE. DNA of the CDR3: TGTGCCAGCAGCTTGAGGTTAGGCCGGTGGGTCTATGGCTACACCTTC. The encoded protein is CASSLRLGRWVYGYTF.

CDR3: CASSPFIGTSGYEQYF. Here the CDR3 DNA reads TGTGCCAGCAGCCCTTTCATCGGGACTAGCGGCTACGAGCAGTACTTC. The chain recombines TRBV9 with TRBJ2-7, with 11 bases matching TRBD2. Looked up from germline, CDR1 is SGDLS and CDR2 is YYNGEE. Unmatched junction bases numbered 9, after V lost 4 bases and J lost 3 bases. This CDR3 is built from 16 residues.

The V gene is TRBV6-5, the J gene TRBJ2-1; the D gene is possibly TRBD2 (5 bases). CDR3 size: 15 residues. Germline V CDR1 and CDR2: MNHEY, SVGAGI. Trimming removed 4 bases at V and 2 bases at J, with 12 bases between. This CDR3 is CASSFSGFPYNEQFF. The CDR3 DNA sequence: TGTGCCAGCAGTTTCTCGGGGTTCCCCTACAATGAGCAGTTCTTC.

This clonotype was seen many times. CDR3 sequence (DNA): TGTGCCAGCAGTGAGATAGGAAGAACTAGCACAGATACGCAGTATTTT. Amino acids: CASSEIGRTSTDTQYF. V and J are TRBV25-1 and TRBJ2-3; D gene unclear. Trimming removed 3 bases from V and 0 bases from J, with 13 bases in between. CDR3 length equals 16 residues. Per germline, CDR1 MGHDK and CDR2 SYGVNS.

Many counts were recorded for this clonotype. The chain uses TRBV5-1 and TRBJ2-1, with 11 bases aligning to TRBD2. In germline, CDR1 is SGHRS, CDR2 YFSETQ. The CDR3 has 15 residues. The V segment lost 0 bases and the J segment 8 bases; nucleotides outside the gene matches: 4. Written as DNA, the CDR3 is TGCGCCAGCAGCTTGGGACTAGCGGGAACCCATGAGCAGTTCTTC. It encodes CASSLGLAGTHEQFF.

The rearrangement links TRBV12-3 or TRBV12-4 to TRBJ2-6; D is unclear. The ends were cut back, 7 bases at V and 4 bases at J, with 11 bases in the middle. The CDR3 has 14 amino acids. CDR3 nucleotides: TGTGCCAGCACCCGCCGGTCAGGGGCCAACGTCCTGACTTTC. Translated, it gives CASTRRSGANVLTF.

The chain couples TRBV15 to TRBJ2-3; TRBD2 is a possible D gene (7 bases). Germline CDR1 and CDR2: LNHNV and YYDKDF (reference sequence). Deletions cut 0 bases from V and 11 bases from J, with 12 bases between. The CDR3 runs 13 residues. CDR3 loop: CATSRDFGGRQYF. The CDR3 DNA reads TGTGCCACCAGCAGAGATTTCGGGGGGCGGCAGTATTTT.

This chain links TRBV12-3 or TRBV12-4 with TRBJ2-7; D ambiguous. V dropped 5 bases and J dropped 9 bases, with 14 bases sitting between them. The CDR3 spans 12 residues. CDR3 nucleotide sequence: TGTGCCAGCAGTCTCCGTTTGAGAGTGCAGTACTTC. Encoded protein: CASSLRLRVQYF.

The chain is built from TRBV19 and TRBJ2-1, with 10 positions matching TRBD2. This CDR3 region has 15 residues. Germline V gives CDR1 LNHDA, CDR2 SQIVND (reference sequence). J lost 4 bases, V lost 3 bases, and 3 bases had no gene match. CDR3 bases: TGTGCCAGTAGTATTACTAGCGGGGTATACAATGAGCAGTTCTTC. Its translation is CASSITSGVYNEQFF.

This clonotype occurred many times. The rearrangement uses TRBV4-1 and TRBJ2-7; 9 bases map to TRBD2. V dropped 4 bases and J dropped 0; count of bases not matched to a gene: 4. From germline, CDR1 is MGHRA and CDR2 YSYEKL. The CDR3 runs to 15 residues. In nucleotides, the CDR3 is TGCGCCAGCAGCCTTAGCGGGAGTAGCTCCTACGAGCAGTACTTC. It specifies CASSLSGSSSYEQYF.

This clonotype was observed a few times. The chain links TRBV25-1 to TRBJ2-5; TRBD1 agrees at 7 bases. There are 19 residues in the CDR3. V shed 4 bases, J shed 5 bases, and the junction held 22 bases outside the gene matches. CDR1 is MGHDK and CDR2 is SYGVNS in the germline V gene. CDR3 sequence: CASSVYGQVQNLFGETQYF. In DNA form, the CDR3 reads TGTGCCAGCAGTGTCTACGGACAGGTGCAAAATCTTTTCGGGGAGACCCAGTACTTC.

The V call is TRBV6-5, the J call TRBJ1-6, with no clear D. The CDR3 loop spans 15 amino acids. V gave up 4 bases and J gave up 9 bases, with 16 bases separating them. The germline gives CDR1 MNHEY, CDR2 SVGAGI. CDR3 loop: CASSSDPRGPSPLHF. The CDR3 DNA reads TGTGCCAGCAGTTCCGACCCCCGAGGGCCTTCACCCCTCCACTTT.

This clonotype was found many times. CDR3 sequence (DNA): TGCGCCAGCAGCTCCAAGCAGGGCCGGAGTACGCAGTATTTT. Amino acid sequence: CASSSKQGRSTQYF. The chain links TRBV5-1 to TRBJ2-3; maybe TRBD1 (5 bases). CDR1 and CDR2 (germline): SGHRS, YFSETQ. The length of the CDR3 is 14 residues. The V end lost 3 bases, the J end lost 8 bases, and 16 bases lay between the germline ends.